The rows below give T cell receptor beta chains drawn from one sample of a study of Ad26.COV2.S vaccination and SARS-CoV-2 variants. Data came from immunoSEQ multiplex PCR; TCRdb stores just in-frame clones and leaves some out. The data contain fewer than 500,000 clones, roughly 87% of them seen just once; the ten biggest clones take up roughly 4%. The sample consisted of peripheral blood, taken in a trial of Ad26.COV2.S vaccine versus placebo. These receptor sequences come from a person aged 18-65 years who received the Ad26.COV2.S COVID-19 vaccine or a placebo. Both conserved end residues are part of each CDR3. The D gene is left open where the match is weak. Some rows have no size entry. The others give once, few or many, or a class for an expanded clone.

.,TRBD2,TRBJ2-1,TRBV7-3,CASSQLAGGSGEQFF,TGTGCCAGCAGCCAACTAGCGGGAGGTTCGGGTGAGCAGTTCTTC
.,.,TRBJ2-2,TRBV7-9,CASSLAAVGSGELFF,TGTGCCAGCAGCTTAGCGGCAGTGGGTTCCGGGGAGCTGTTTTTT
.,.,TRBJ2-1,TRBV13,CASSLQYNEQFF,TGTGCCAGCAGCTTGCAATACAATGAGCAGTTCTTC
.,.,TRBJ1-1,TRBV2,CASMDGYLNTEAFF,TGTGCCAGCATGGACGGGTATTTGAACACTGAAGCTTTCTTT
.,.,TRBJ1-5,TRBV28,CASSFFLTGSNQPQHF,TGTGCCAGCAGTTTTTTCCTGACAGGTAGCAATCAGCCCCAGCATTTT
.,.,TRBJ1-2,TRBV5-1,CASSLLADYGYTF,TGCGCCAGCAGCTTGTTGGCAGACTATGGCTACACCTTC
.,TRBD2,TRBJ2-1,TRBV27,CASSGTSGYNEQFF,TGTGCCAGCAGCGGGACTAGCGGCTACAATGAGCAGTTCTTC
.,.,TRBJ2-3,TRBV4-1,CASTGRGTDTQYF,TGCGCCAGCACTGGACGTGGCACAGATACGCAGTATTTT
.,.,TRBJ1-5,TRBV6-1,CASSLGFNQPQHF,TGTGCCAGCAGTTTAGGCTTCAATCAGCCCCAGCATTTT
.,.,TRBJ1-6,TRBV30,CAWSVGTENSPLHF,TGTGCCTGGAGTGTTGGGACCGAGAATTCACCCCTCCACTTT
.,TRBD1,TRBJ2-1,TRBV29-1,CSVPGQGFEQFF,TGCAGCGTACCGGGACAGGGGTTTGAGCAGTTCTTC
.,.,TRBJ1-6,TRBV5-5,CASSLTPTGSPLHF,TGTGCCAGCAGCTTGACCCCCACGGGGTCACCCCTCCACTTT
.,.,TRBJ2-7,TRBV14,CASSQDSLELFNYYEQYF,TGTGCCAGCAGCCAAGATAGTTTGGAACTGTTCAACTACTACGAGCAGTACTTC
.,TRBD1,TRBJ2-5,TRBV19,CASSRSGWRQGRGETQYF,TGTGCCAGTTCGCGGAGTGGATGGCGACAGGGAAGGGGGGAGACCCAGTACTTC
.,.,TRBJ1-3,TRBV11-1,CASSIHTAASGNTIYF,TGTGCCAGCAGCATCCACACGGCCGCCTCTGGAAACACCATATATTTT
once,TRBD1,TRBJ2-7,TRBV27,CASRVTGGFSYEQYF,TGTGCCAGCAGAGTAACAGGGGGTTTTAGCTACGAGCAGTACTTC
once,TRBD2,TRBJ2-3,TRBV3-1/TRBV3-2,CASSLRGSGSCGTQYF,TGTGCCAGCAGCCTGAGGGGTAGCGGGAGCTGTGGTACGCAGTATTTT
.,.,TRBJ2-5,TRBV7-6,CASSPWVGTSQETQYF,TGTGCCAGCAGCCCGTGGGTAGGGACTTCACAAGAGACCCAGTACTTC